The rows below give T cell receptor beta chains drawn from one sample of a study of blood T cell repertoires in COVID-19. TCRdb's copy holds only in-frame clones and misses some; the assay was immunoSEQ multiplex PCR. Of 170,000 or so clones listed, just under 90% are singletons. Input material: peripheral blood. The receptors originated from a woman aged 18-29 years who had recovered from COVID-19. Each CDR3 is given with its conserved first and last residue. The order of the fields is CDR3 DNA, CDR3 protein, V gene, D gene, CDR3 length, clone size, J gene. The D gene is left open where the match is weak. Clone size, where shown, is once, few, many, or a class for clones that have expanded.

DNA: TGTGCCAGCAGCAAAACAGTGAACACTGAAGCTTTCTTT
CDR3: CASSKTVNTEAFF
V: TRBV6-5
D: NA
length: 13
size: NA
J: TRBJ1-1

DNA: TGTGCCAGCAGTTACGGAGCAGCTAACTATGGCTACACCTTC
CDR3: CASSYGAANYGYTF
V: TRBV6-5
D: NA
length: 14
size: NA
J: TRBJ1-2

DNA: TGCAGTGCTAGTCCTAGCACAGATACGCAGTATTTT
CDR3: CSASPSTDTQYF
V: TRBV20-1
D: NA
length: 12
size: few
J: TRBJ2-3

DNA: TGTGCCAGCAGTGACCCTAATCAGCCCCAGCATTTT
CDR3: CASSDPNQPQHF
V: TRBV6-1
D: NA
length: 12
size: NA
J: TRBJ1-5

DNA: TGTGCCAGCAGCAACAGCCACAGCAACTATGGCTACACCTTC
CDR3: CASSNSHSNYGYTF
V: TRBV6-5
D: NA
length: 14
size: NA
J: TRBJ1-2

DNA: TGTGCCAGCAGCGCAGGGGCGCAGCCCCAGCATTTT
CDR3: CASSAGAQPQHF
V: TRBV12-3/TRBV12-4
D: NA
length: 12
size: NA
J: TRBJ1-5

DNA: TGTGCCAGCAGCCAAGATCGGCAGGGGGCCTATAATTCACCCCTCCACTTT
CDR3: CASSQDRQGAYNSPLHF
V: TRBV3-1/TRBV3-2
D: TRBD1
length: 17
size: once
J: TRBJ1-6

DNA: TGTGCCAGCTCACCCGTTCCAGCCTCCGGCGGTTCACCCCTCCACTTT
CDR3: CASSPVPASGGSPLHF
V: TRBV18
D: NA
length: 16
size: NA
J: TRBJ1-6

DNA: TGTGCCAGTAGTATCGGTGGGACTGTTTGGGACGAGCAGTACTTC
CDR3: CASSIGGTVWDEQYF
V: TRBV19
D: NA
length: 15
size: once
J: TRBJ2-7

DNA: TGTGCCTGGAGTGGTACATGGGCGGGAAACACCATATATTTT
CDR3: CAWSGTWAGNTIYF
V: TRBV30
D: NA
length: 14
size: NA
J: TRBJ1-3

DNA: TGTGCCAGCAGCTTACTCACTAGCTTCGCCGGGGAGCTGTTTTTT
CDR3: CASSLLTSFAGELFF
V: TRBV7-6
D: NA
length: 15
size: NA
J: TRBJ2-2